This T cell receptor beta chain derives from a study of cytomegalovirus exposure and HLA in healthy donors. Study background: Ancestry clustering placed around four fifths of several hundred genotyped donors in the Caucasian-associated cluster.

General observations from the study: A later analysis showed that HLA-associated TCR beta chains had undergone more clonal expansion than equally common others. In a later analysis, across HLA loci, associated TCR counts were highest for DRB1, lowest for HLA-C. Relative to the approximately 700-donor mean, N-insertions were reportedly fewer in an Asian-associated ancestry cluster in a later analysis.

Primers for the PCR totalled 60 Vbeta and 13 Jbeta. TCRdb's copy holds only in-frame clones and misses some; the assay was immunoSEQ multiplex PCR. This sample yields about 110,000 clones, of which around 77% are seen a single time; less than 6% belongs to the top ten. On this clone itself: Its antigen is unknown.

CDR3 length equals 16 residues. In germline, CDR1 is SGHNT, CDR2 YYREEE (reference sequence). The V and J ends lost 3 bases and 4 bases, in that order; junction bases with no gene match: 10. The sequence was obtained from a woman in her 30s in good health and CMV-seropositive. Material: PBMCs. V usage is TRBV5-4 and J usage is TRBJ1-3, with TRBD1 identical over 7 bases. CDR3 in amino acids: CASSSQAQGPGNTIYF. CDR3 nucleotides: TGTGCCAGCAGCTCCCAAGCACAGGGGCCAGGAAACACCATATATTTT.